This T cell receptor (beta chain) was observed in a study of blood T cell repertoires in COVID-19. About the study: T cells, B-cell-depleted T cells, or PBMCs provided the cDNA or gDNA that served as material.

Sequencing used immunoSEQ multiplex PCR; TCRdb keeps in-frame clones, though not all of them. This repertoire shows some 210,000 clones, approximately 78% found once; its top ten account for approximately 12%. The length of the CDR3 is 13 residues. The V and J ends lost 4 bases and 6 bases, in that order; junction bases with no gene match: 5. Germline-derived CDR1 and CDR2 are GTSNPN and SVGIG (reference sequence). This clone was picked up one time. The rearrangement links TRBV30 to TRBJ2-1; 8 nucleotides line up with TRBD2. The sequence was collected from a woman aged 35 to 49 with acute or convalescent COVID-19. Sequenced sample: peripheral blood. Here the CDR3 DNA reads TGTGCCTGGAAGGCGGGAGGTCTCAATGAGCAGTTCTTC. This translates into CAWKAGGLNEQFF.